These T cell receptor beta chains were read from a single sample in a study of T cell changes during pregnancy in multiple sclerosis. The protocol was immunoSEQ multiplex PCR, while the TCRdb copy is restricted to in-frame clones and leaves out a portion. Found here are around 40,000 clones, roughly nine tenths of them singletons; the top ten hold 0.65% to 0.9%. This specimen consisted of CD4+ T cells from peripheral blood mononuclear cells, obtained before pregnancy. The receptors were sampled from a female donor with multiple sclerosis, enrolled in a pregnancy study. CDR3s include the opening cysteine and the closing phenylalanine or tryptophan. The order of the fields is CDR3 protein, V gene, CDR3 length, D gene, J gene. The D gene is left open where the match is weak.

cdr3_aa: CATSIQGNEQYF
v_call: TRBV15
cdr3_length: 12
d_call: -
j_call: TRBJ2-7

cdr3_aa: CASSPGGQFNYGYTF
v_call: TRBV5-1
cdr3_length: 15
d_call: -
j_call: TRBJ1-2

cdr3_aa: CASTPDRFYGYTF
v_call: TRBV28
cdr3_length: 13
d_call: TRBD1
j_call: TRBJ1-2

cdr3_aa: CASSLGGTNEKLFF
v_call: TRBV5-5
cdr3_length: 14
d_call: -
j_call: TRBJ1-4

cdr3_aa: CAWSTSVPNTGELFF
v_call: TRBV30
cdr3_length: 15
d_call: -
j_call: TRBJ2-2

cdr3_aa: CASSLAGGASTDTQYF
v_call: TRBV5-4
cdr3_length: 16
d_call: TRBD2
j_call: TRBJ2-3

cdr3_aa: CASSLRVGNEQFF
v_call: TRBV7-6
cdr3_length: 13
d_call: -
j_call: TRBJ2-1

cdr3_aa: CASSLAPGNYEQYF
v_call: TRBV7-2
cdr3_length: 14
d_call: -
j_call: TRBJ2-7

cdr3_aa: CASSLGQDYNEQFF
v_call: TRBV7-2
cdr3_length: 14
d_call: -
j_call: TRBJ2-1

cdr3_aa: CASSERIIGETQYF
v_call: TRBV2
cdr3_length: 14
d_call: -
j_call: TRBJ2-5

cdr3_aa: CASSPGTSGGEQYF
v_call: TRBV18
cdr3_length: 14
d_call: TRBD2
j_call: TRBJ2-7

cdr3_aa: CASSQGPQGENTIYF
v_call: TRBV4-1
cdr3_length: 15
d_call: TRBD1
j_call: TRBJ1-3